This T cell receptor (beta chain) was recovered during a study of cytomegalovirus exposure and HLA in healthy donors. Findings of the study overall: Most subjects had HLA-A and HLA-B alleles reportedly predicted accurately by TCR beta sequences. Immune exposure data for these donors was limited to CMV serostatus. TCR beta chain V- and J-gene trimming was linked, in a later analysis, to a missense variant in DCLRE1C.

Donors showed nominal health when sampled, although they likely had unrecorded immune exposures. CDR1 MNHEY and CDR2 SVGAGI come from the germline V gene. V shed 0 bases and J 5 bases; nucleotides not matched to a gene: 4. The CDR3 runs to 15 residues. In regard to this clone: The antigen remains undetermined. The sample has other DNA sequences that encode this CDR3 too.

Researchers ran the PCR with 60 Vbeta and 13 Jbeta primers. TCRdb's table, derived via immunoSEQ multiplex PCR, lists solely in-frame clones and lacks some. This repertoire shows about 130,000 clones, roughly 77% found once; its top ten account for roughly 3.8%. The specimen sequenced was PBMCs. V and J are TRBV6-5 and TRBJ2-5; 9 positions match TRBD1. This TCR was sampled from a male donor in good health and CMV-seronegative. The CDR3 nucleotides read TGTGCCAGCAGTTACTCAGACAGGGGGAAGGAGACCCAGTACTTC. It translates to CASSYSDRGKETQYF.